Described below is a single TCR beta chain sequence and its context. The sample is drawn from a study of cytomegalovirus exposure and HLA in healthy donors. The PCR used 60 Vbeta and 13 Jbeta primers. Sequencing was performed with immunoSEQ multiplex PCR; in TCRdb, only in-frame clones are kept and a portion is missing. The top ten clones hold more than 3% of a sample with 85,000 to 100,000 clones, around 81% of them seen once. The CDR3 covers 13 residues. Germline CDR1 and CDR2: SEHNR and FQNEAQ (reference sequence). With V trimmed by 3 bases and J by 3 bases, 1 base remained unmatched. The receptor comes from a female donor in good health and CMV-seropositive. Source material: PBMCs. The chain uses TRBV7-9 and TRBJ1-2; TRBD1 aligns across 7 bases. The CDR3 region is CASSFGTDYGYTF. The DNA for the CDR3 is TGTGCCAGCAGCTTTGGGACAGACTATGGCTACACCTTC.